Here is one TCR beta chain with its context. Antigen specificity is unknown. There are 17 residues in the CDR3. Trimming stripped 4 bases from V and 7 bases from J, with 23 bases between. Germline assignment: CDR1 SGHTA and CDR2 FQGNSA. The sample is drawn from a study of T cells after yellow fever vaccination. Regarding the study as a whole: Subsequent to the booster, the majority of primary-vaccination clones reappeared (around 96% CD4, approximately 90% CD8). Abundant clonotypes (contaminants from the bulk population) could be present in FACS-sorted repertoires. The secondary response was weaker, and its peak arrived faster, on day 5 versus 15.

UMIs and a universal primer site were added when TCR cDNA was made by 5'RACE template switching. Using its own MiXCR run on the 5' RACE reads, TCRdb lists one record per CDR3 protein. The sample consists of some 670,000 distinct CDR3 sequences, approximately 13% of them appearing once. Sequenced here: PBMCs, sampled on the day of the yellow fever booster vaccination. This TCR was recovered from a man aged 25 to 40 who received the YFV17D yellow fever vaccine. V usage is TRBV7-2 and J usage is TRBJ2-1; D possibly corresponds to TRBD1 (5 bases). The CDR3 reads CASSSPPGQSKGNEQFF. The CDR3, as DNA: TGTGCCAGCAGCTCCCCCCCCGGACAATCCAAAGGGAATGAGCAGTTCTTC.